This T cell receptor beta chain stems from a study of blood T cell repertoires in COVID-19. Study at large: The study drew acute and convalescent COVID-19 samples from the United States, Italy and Spain.

Germline CDR1 reads SGHAT; CDR2 reads FQNNGV. The CDR3 is made up of 16 amino acids. With 3 bases removed from V and 1 base from J, the gap between germline ends came to 12 bases. Per the original data handling: Estimated nucleated cell counts came from reference gene primer amplification. Sequenced by immunoSEQ multiplex PCR; TCRdb stores in-frame clones only, minus some. The V and J calls and the clone size are those of that table, but D and trimming were determined from the DNA. The sample has 130,000 or so clones; roughly 86% are singletons. Source material: peripheral blood. This sequence originates from a woman aged 45-60 years who had recovered from COVID-19. This sequence joins TRBV11-2 and TRBJ2-2; D may be TRBD1 (6 bases). CDR3 in amino acids: CASSFPSTGNTGELFF. In DNA form, the CDR3 reads TGTGCCAGCAGCTTCCCCTCGACAGGGAACACCGGGGAGCTGTTTTTT.